This T cell receptor (beta chain) appears in the sequencing data of a study of blood T cell repertoires in COVID-19. Study-level information: Acute-phase and convalescent COVID-19 samples originated in the United States, Italy and Spain.

Authors' processing steps: Amplifying reference gene primers gave estimates of nucleated cell counts. TCRdb's table, derived via immunoSEQ multiplex PCR, lists solely in-frame clones and lacks some. D and trimming come from the DNA, and the V and J calls and clone size come from that table. The data hold 90,000 to 120,000 clones, with around 80% observed a single time. This clone is a singleton in its sample. Sequencing was done on a sample of peripheral blood. The source of this sequence is a man aged 70-80 years with acute or convalescent COVID-19.

The DNA for the CDR3 is TGCGCCAGCAGCAAGGACAGGGTAGAAACAGATACGCAGTATTTT. Amino acid sequence: CASSKDRVETDTQYF. The chain couples TRBV5-1 to TRBJ2-3; 8 bases fit TRBD1. The length of the CDR3 is 15 residues. V trimming: 4 bases; J trimming: 3 bases; junction bases outside the gene matches: 7. The germline gives CDR1 SGHRS, CDR2 YFSETQ. The variable domain in full, with the rest retrieved from reference TRBV5-1 and TRBJ2-3, is KAGVTQTPRYLIKTRGQQVTLSCSPISGHRSVSWYQQTPGQGLQFLFEYFSETQRNKGNFPGRFSGRQFSNSRSEMNVSTLELGDSALYLCASSKDRVETDTQYFGPGTRLTVL.